Following are 12 T cell receptor beta chains from one sample sequenced in a study of graft-versus-host responses after intestinal transplantation. Method: immunoSEQ multiplex PCR; TCRdb's copy keeps in-frame clones and lacks some. Among tens of thousands of clones listed, 85% to 95% were seen once. The sequences come from PBMCs, collected roughly 260 days after intestinal transplant. These receptor sequences come from a human patient who received an intestinal transplant, so some T cells may come from the graft donor.

The chain couples TRBV28 to TRBJ2-7; D is perhaps TRBD1 (5 bases). V lost 4 bases and J 2 bases, leaving 12 bases between the germline ends. CDR1 is MDHEN and CDR2 is SYDVKM in the germline V gene. CDR3 length equals 14 residues. The CDR3 DNA follows: TGTGCCAGCAGTTATGGCAGGGCCACCTACGAGCAGTACTTC. This codes for CASSYGRATYEQYF.

The chain has TRBV10-3 and TRBJ2-7; 7 nucleotides match TRBD1. Trimming took 6 bases from V and 0 from J; bases not matched to a gene: 11. CDR3 size: 16 residues. Germline V lookup: CDR1 ENHRY, CDR2 SYGVKD. CDR3 amino acids: CAIRLHRGPNSYEQYF. CDR3 nucleotides: TGTGCCATCAGACTCCACAGGGGCCCAAACTCCTACGAGCAGTACTTC.

The rearrangement joins TRBV29-1 to TRBJ2-1, with unresolved D. V gave up 0 bases and J gave up 8 bases, with 11 bases separating them. CDR3 length: 13 amino acids. Looked up from germline, CDR1 is SQVTM and CDR2 is ANQGSEA. The CDR3 sequence is CSVEDLVVDEQFF. For the CDR3, the DNA is TGCAGCGTTGAAGACTTAGTAGTCGATGAGCAGTTCTTC.

The V gene is TRBV27, the J gene TRBJ2-2; TRBD2 is a possible D gene (5 bases). In germline, CDR1 is MNHEY, CDR2 SMNVEV (reference sequence). The CDR3 is 15 amino acids. Trimming removed 2 bases from V and 2 bases from J, with 9 bases in between. CDR3 loop: CASSLAGHNTGELFF. CDR3 coding DNA: TGTGCCAGCAGTTTAGCGGGTCACAACACCGGGGAGCTGTTTTTT.

The V gene is TRBV4-1, the J gene TRBJ2-7; TRBD2 aligns across 10 bases. Germline V lookup: CDR1 MGHRA, CDR2 YSYEKL. V was pared by 4 bases and J by 3 bases, with 6 bases of the junction left unmatched. The CDR3 extends over 15 amino acids. The CDR3 DNA sequence: TGCGCCAGCAGCCCTCTAGCGGGAGCTGGCTACGAGCAGTACTTC. This encodes CASSPLAGAGYEQYF.

This clone was counted only a few times. In DNA, the CDR3 is TGCGCCAGCAGCTTCTCACTAGGGGACTACGAGCAGTACTTC. It translates to CASSFSLGDYEQYF. The V gene is TRBV5-1, the J gene TRBJ2-7, with D perhaps given as TRBD1 or TRBD2 (5 bases each). The CDR3 runs 14 residues. In germline, CDR1 is SGHRS, CDR2 YFSETQ. The V and J ends lost 2 bases and 3 bases respectively, with 12 bases between them.

This chain joins TRBV28 and TRBJ2-5; 8 nucleotides match TRBD2. Germline V gives CDR1 MDHEN, CDR2 SYDVKM. This CDR3 is built from 16 residues. V shed 5 bases and J 5 bases; nucleotides not matched to a gene: 13. CDR3 bases: TGTGCCAGCAGTGTTCCCCCCGGGAGGGGCGGGGAGACCCAGTACTTC. This encodes CASSVPPGRGGETQYF.

This chain uses TRBV2 with TRBJ1-3, with no clear D. V gave up 6 bases and J gave up 4 bases, with 10 bases separating them. Germline lookup yields CDR1 SNHLY and CDR2 FYNNEI. There are 13 residues in the CDR3. This chain's CDR3 is CASRTDQGNTIYF. DNA for the CDR3: TGTGCCAGCAGAACAGACCAAGGAAACACCATATATTTT.

V usage is TRBV11-1 and J usage is TRBJ2-2, with TRBD2 as a possible D gene (5 bases). Germline V gene lookup returns CDR1 SGHAT and CDR2 FQDESV (reference sequence). The CDR3 is 11 amino acids. V lost 8 bases to trimming and J lost 6 bases, with 7 bases between them. CDR3 in DNA: TGTGCCAGCGGACTGTCCGGGGAGCTGTTTTTT. It is translated as CASGLSGELFF. The whole variable domain, remainder taken from reference TRBV11-1 and TRBJ2-2, is EAEVAQSPRYKITEKSQAVAFWCDPISGHATLYWYRQILGQGPELLVQFQDESVVDDSQLPKDRFSAERLKGVDSTLKIQPAELGDSAMYLCASGLSGELFFGEGSRLTVL.

The rearrangement joins TRBV27 to TRBJ2-7; D is ambiguous. CDR3 length equals 13 residues. Germline CDR1 reads MNHEY; CDR2 reads SMNVEV (reference sequence). V lost 3 bases and J 2 bases, leaving 8 bases between the germline ends. CDR3 sequence (DNA): TGTGCCAGCAGTTTGAGCCCTACCTACGAGCAGTACTTC. Translating gives CASSLSPTYEQYF.

The chain employs TRBV9 and TRBJ2-3; 14 bases fit TRBD2. Looked up from germline, CDR1 is SGDLS and CDR2 is YYNGEE. V lost 4 bases to trimming and J lost 0 bases; unmatched junction nucleotides: 10. CDR3 size: 19 residues. The CDR3 region is CASSLRGLAGEESTDTQYF. CDR3 nucleotide sequence: TGTGCCAGCAGCCTCAGGGGACTAGCGGGAGAGGAGAGCACAGATACGCAGTATTTT.

The V call is TRBV21-1, the J call TRBJ1-1; TRBD1 is the table's D call and was not checked against the DNA. TRBV21-1 is a listed pseudogene. The CDR3 consists of 14 residues. CDR3 region: CASSKGTGGAEAFF. DNA of the CDR3: TGTGCCAGCAGCAAAGGGACAGGAGGGGCTGAAGCTTTCTTT.